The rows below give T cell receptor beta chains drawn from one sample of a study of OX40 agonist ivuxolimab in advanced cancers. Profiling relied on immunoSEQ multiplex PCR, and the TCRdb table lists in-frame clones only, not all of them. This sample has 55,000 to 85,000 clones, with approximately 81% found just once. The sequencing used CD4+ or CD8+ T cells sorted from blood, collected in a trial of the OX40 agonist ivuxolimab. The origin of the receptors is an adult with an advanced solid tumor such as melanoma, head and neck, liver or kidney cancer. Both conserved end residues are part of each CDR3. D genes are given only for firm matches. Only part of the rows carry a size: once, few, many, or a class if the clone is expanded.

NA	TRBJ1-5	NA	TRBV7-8	CASSSRESPLLPQHF	TGTGCCAGCAGCTCTAGGGAATCTCCGTTATTGCCCCAGCATTTT
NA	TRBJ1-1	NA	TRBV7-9	CASSFLVENTEAFF	TGTGCCAGCAGCTTCTTGGTCGAGAACACTGAAGCTTTCTTT
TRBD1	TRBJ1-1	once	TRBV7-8	CASSLRQGGTEAFF	TGTGCCAGCAGCCTCCGACAGGGAGGGACTGAAGCTTTCTTT
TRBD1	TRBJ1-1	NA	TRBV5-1	CASSLQGFTEAFF	TGCGCCAGCAGCCTACAGGGGTTCACTGAAGCTTTCTTT
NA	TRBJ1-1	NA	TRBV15	CATSRDQNTEAFF	TGTGCCACCAGCAGAGATCAGAACACTGAAGCTTTCTTT
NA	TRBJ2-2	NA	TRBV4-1	CASSRQVLLFSNTGELFF	TGCGCCAGCAGCCGACAGGTACTCCTATTTTCGAACACCGGGGAGCTGTTTTTT
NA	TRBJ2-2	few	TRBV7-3	CASKAGPTGELFF	TGTGCCAGCAAGGCGGGGCCCACCGGGGAGCTGTTTTTT
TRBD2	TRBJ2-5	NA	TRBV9	CASSVAAGDTQETQYF	TGTGCCAGCAGCGTAGCGGCGGGAGATACCCAAGAGACCCAGTACTTC
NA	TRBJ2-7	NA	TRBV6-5	CASSSPREQYF	TGTGCCAGCAGCTCCCCCCGGGAGCAGTACTTC
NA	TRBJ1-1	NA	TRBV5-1	CASSLLGGRTEAFF	TGCGCCAGCAGCTTGCTCGGGGGCAGGACTGAAGCTTTCTTT
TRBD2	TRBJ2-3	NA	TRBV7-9	CASSPRGGSLGTDTQYF	TGTGCCAGCAGCCCCCGGGGGGGATCCCTTGGCACAGATACGCAGTATTTT
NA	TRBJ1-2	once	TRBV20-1	CSATANYGYTF	TGCAGTGCTACAGCTAACTATGGCTACACCTTC
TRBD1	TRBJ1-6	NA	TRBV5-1	CASSSDRISYNSPLHF	TGCGCCAGCAGCTCGGACAGGATCTCCTATAATTCACCCCTCCACTTT
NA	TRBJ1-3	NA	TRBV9	CASSVAGFHSGNTIYF	TGTGCCAGCAGCGTAGCGGGGTTCCACTCTGGAAACACCATATATTTT
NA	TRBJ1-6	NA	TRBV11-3	CASSLLGDGHNSPLHF	TGTGCCAGCAGCTTATTGGGGGACGGACATAATTCACCCCTCCACTTT
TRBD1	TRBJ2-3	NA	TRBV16	CASSQSGQGTDTQYF	TGTGCCAGCAGCCAATCAGGACAGGGCACAGATACGCAGTATTTT
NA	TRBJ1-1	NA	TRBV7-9	CASSLYGSDTEAFF	TGTGCCAGCAGCTTATATGGGTCGGACACTGAAGCTTTCTTT
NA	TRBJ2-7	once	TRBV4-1	CASSQVSGRGTSHEQYF	TGCGCCAGCAGCCAAGTGAGCGGCAGAGGGACAAGCCACGAGCAGTACTTC
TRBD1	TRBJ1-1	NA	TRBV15	CATSPRGQGGAEAFF	TGTGCCACCAGCCCCCGTGGACAGGGTGGGGCTGAAGCTTTCTTT
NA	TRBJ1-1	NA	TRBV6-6	CASSYGIGTEAFF	TGTGCCAGCAGTTACGGGATAGGCACTGAAGCTTTCTTT
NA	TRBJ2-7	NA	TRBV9	CASSVGLDVGYEQYF	TGTGCCAGCAGCGTAGGGCTAGATGTTGGGTACGAGCAGTACTTC
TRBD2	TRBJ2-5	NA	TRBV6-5	CASSVRAGGQETQYF	TGTGCCAGCAGCGTACGAGCGGGGGGGCAAGAGACCCAGTACTTC
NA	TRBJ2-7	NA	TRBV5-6	CASSLFAYEQYF	TGTGCCAGCAGCTTGTTCGCCTACGAGCAGTACTTC
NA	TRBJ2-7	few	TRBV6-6	CASRYQGLPSYEQYF	TGTGCCAGCAGGTATCAGGGTTTACCATCCTACGAGCAGTACTTC
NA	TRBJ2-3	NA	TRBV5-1	CASTPPYTDTQYF	TGCGCCAGCACCCCGCCTTACACAGATACGCAGTATTTT
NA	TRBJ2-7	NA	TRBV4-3	CASSQEHGTSSYEQYF	TGCGCCAGCAGCCAAGAACACGGGACATCTTCTTACGAGCAGTACTTC
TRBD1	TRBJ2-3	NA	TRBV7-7	CASSLSQGATDTQYF	TGTGCCAGCAGCTTAAGTCAGGGGGCAACAGATACGCAGTATTTT
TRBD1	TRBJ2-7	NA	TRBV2	CASSEGAGGAYEQYF	TGTGCCAGCAGTGAAGGGGCAGGGGGCGCCTACGAGCAGTACTTC
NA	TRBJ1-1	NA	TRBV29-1	CSGGDAPAFF	TGCAGCGGTGGCGACGCCCCTGCTTTCTTT
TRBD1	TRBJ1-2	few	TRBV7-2	CASSPFGGQGGRGYTF	TGTGCCAGCAGCCCATTCGGTGGGCAGGGGGGGCGTGGCTACACCTTC
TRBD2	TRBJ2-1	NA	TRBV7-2	CASSKERGHEHNEQFF	TGTGCCAGCAGCAAAGAGCGGGGGCACGAACACAATGAGCAGTTCTTC
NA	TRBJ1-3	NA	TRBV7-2	CASSPQGTAGNTIYF	TGTGCCAGCAGCCCACAGGGTACTGCTGGAAACACCATATATTTT
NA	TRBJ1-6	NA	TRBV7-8	CASSLQHRNSPLHF	TGTGCCAGCAGCTTGCAACATCGGAATTCACCCCTCCACTTT
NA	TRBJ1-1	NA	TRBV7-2	CASSSGKGRMNTEAFF	TGTGCCAGCAGCTCTGGTAAGGGCAGAATGAACACTGAAGCTTTCTTT
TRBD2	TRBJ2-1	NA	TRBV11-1	CASSRGTSGYNEQFF	TGTGCCAGCAGCCGCGGGACTAGCGGGTACAATGAGCAGTTCTTC
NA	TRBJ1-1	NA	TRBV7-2	CASSLEGRNTEAFF	TGTGCCAGCAGCTTAGAGGGTCGGAACACTGAAGCTTTCTTT